This T cell receptor (beta chain) was recorded in a study of T cell responses to AZD1222 COVID-19 vaccine. Study results and caveats: Baseline serostatus was positive in only six AZD1222 recipients. Two AZD1222 doses significantly raised spike-specific TCR breadth and depth over controls. CD4 TCRs associated with vaccination spanned spike, dominating at 160-218 and 743-854. White British people made up most donors, females outnumbered males, and clonal diversity was possibly underestimated.

J gave up 9 bases and V 7 bases, and 7 bases lay outside the gene matches. The CDR3 length is 13 residues. CDR1 and CDR2 (germline): SEHNR, FQNEAQ (reference sequence). This clone is a singleton in its sample. What it recognizes is unknown. Clones were read by immunoSEQ multiplex PCR, and TCRdb kept only the in-frame ones, dropping some. The sample contains 150,000 or so clones, about 90% of which appear only once. The receptor comes from an adult in good health. The material sequenced was peripheral blood, taken on day 0 of AZD1222 vaccination. The chain combines TRBV7-9 with TRBJ2-1, with TRBD2 matching over 9 bases. The CDR3 DNA sequence: TGTGCCAGCACCTCTAGCGGGAATGGTGAGCAGTTCTTC. Its protein is CASTSSGNGEQFF.